This TCR beta chain was identified in a study of blood T cell repertoires in COVID-19. On the study more broadly: The analysed material was cDNA or gDNA that came from T cells, B-cell-depleted T cells, or PBMCs.

The CDR3 totals 15 residues. In germline, CDR1 is SGHRS, CDR2 YFSETQ. The junction had 4 bases not matched to a gene; V was cut back by 1 base and J by 2 bases. Participants were aged 18 to 89 years, lived in under 30 US areas, and enrolled virtually. The protocol was immunoSEQ multiplex PCR, while the TCRdb copy is restricted to in-frame clones and leaves out a portion. The sample holds about 280,000 clones, roughly 80% seen once. The specimen was PBMCs or T cells enriched from blood (not recorded which). The TCR comes from a man in his forties who had been exposed to COVID-19. The V and J genes are TRBV5-1 and TRBJ1-1, with 8 bases matching TRBD1. The CDR3 reads CASSLYQGANTEAFF. The CDR3 DNA reads TGCGCCAGCAGCTTGTACCAGGGGGCCAACACTGAAGCTTTCTTT.